This TCR beta chain is from a study of shared clonotypes between healthy human individuals. At the deep level, the assay was run. Data came from immunoSEQ multiplex PCR; TCRdb stores just in-frame clones and leaves some out. The sample shows about 1.1 million clones, 75% to 85% of them seen only once. Donors were Caucasian adults residing in Nashville, Tennessee, USA. Trimming removed 6 bases from V and 7 bases from J, with 10 bases in between. The CDR3 contains 12 residues. Germline assignment: CDR1 LNHNV and CDR2 YYDKDF (reference sequence). The sequencing sample was made of memory CD4+ T cells from PBMCs. Subset denoted: CD45RA-negative fraction. The source is a man between 18 and 35 years old in good health. Some clones in this sample may be carry-over from other donors' samples. This chain joins TRBV15 and TRBJ2-1; D ambiguous. In nucleotides, the CDR3 is TGTGCCACCAGTTCCTATAGGAATGAGCAGTTCTTC. This sequence encodes CATSSYRNEQFF. The full variable domain, rest sourced from reference TRBV15 and TRBJ2-1, is DAMVIQNPRYQVTQFGKPVTLSCSQTLNHNVMYWYQQKSSQAPKLLFHYYDKDFNNEADTPDNFQSRRPNTSFCFLDIRSPGLGDTAMYLCATSSYRNEQFFGPGTRLTVL.